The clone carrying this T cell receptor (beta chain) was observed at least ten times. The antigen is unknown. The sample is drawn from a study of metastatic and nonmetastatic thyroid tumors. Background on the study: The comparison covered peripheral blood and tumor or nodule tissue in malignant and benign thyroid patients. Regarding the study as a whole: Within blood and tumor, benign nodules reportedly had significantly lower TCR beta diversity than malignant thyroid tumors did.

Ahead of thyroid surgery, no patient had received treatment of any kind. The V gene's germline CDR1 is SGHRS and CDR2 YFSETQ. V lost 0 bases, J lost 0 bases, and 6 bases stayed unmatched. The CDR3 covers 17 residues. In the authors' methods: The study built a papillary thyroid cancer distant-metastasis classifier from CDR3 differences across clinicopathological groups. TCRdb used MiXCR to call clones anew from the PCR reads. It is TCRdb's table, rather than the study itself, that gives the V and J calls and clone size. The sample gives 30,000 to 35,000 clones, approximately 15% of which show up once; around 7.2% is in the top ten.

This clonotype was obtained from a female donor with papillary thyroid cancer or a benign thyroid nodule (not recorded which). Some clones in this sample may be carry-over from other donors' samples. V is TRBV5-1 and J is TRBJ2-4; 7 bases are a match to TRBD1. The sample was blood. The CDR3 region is CASSLGNRGEAKNIQYF. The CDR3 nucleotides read TGCGCCAGCAGCTTGGGCAACAGGGGTGAAGCCAAAAACATTCAGTACTTC. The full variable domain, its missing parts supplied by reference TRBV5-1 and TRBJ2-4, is KAGVTQTPRYLIKTRGQQVTLSCSPISGHRSVSWYQQTPGQGLQFLFEYFSETQRNKGNFPGRFSGRQFSNSRSEMNVSTLELGDSALYLCASSLGNRGEAKNIQYFGAGTRLSVL.